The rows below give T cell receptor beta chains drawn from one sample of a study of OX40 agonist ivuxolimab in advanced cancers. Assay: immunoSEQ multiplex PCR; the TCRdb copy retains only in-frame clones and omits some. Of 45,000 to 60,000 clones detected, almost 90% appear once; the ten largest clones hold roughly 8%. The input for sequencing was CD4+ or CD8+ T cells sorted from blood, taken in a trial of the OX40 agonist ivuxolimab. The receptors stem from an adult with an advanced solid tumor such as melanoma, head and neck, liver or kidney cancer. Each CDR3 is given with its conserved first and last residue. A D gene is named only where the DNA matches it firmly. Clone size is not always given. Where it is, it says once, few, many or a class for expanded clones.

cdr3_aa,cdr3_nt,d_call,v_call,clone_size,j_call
CASSLRGQTNYGYTF,TGTGCCAGCAGCTTGCGGGGACAGACCAACTATGGCTACACCTTC,TRBD1,TRBV5-8,once,TRBJ1-2
CAWSPGTSGDTDTQYF,TGTGCCTGGAGCCCCGGGACTAGCGGGGACACAGATACGCAGTATTTT,TRBD2,TRBV30,NA,TRBJ2-3
CASSPTGLGQSEQYF,TGTGCCAGCTCACCCACAGGGTTAGGTCAGAGCGAGCAGTACTTC,NA,TRBV18,once,TRBJ2-7
CASSLYLAAGIEQFF,TGTGCCAGCAGTTTATATTTAGCGGCGGGTATTGAGCAGTTCTTC,NA,TRBV27,NA,TRBJ2-1
CASSPEGVSKLFF,TGTGCCAGCAGTCCTGAAGGCGTCTCGAAACTGTTTTTT,NA,TRBV2,NA,TRBJ1-4
CASSPGLAGGEDTQYF,TGTGCCAGCAGCCCCGGCCTAGCGGGAGGTGAAGATACGCAGTATTTT,TRBD2,TRBV5-4,NA,TRBJ2-3
CASSIHGTLGNTIYF,TGTGCCAGTAGTATTCACGGGACACTCGGAAACACCATATATTTT,NA,TRBV19,NA,TRBJ1-3
CASSPNYGYTF,TGTGCCAGCAGTCCTAACTATGGCTACACCTTC,NA,TRBV27,NA,TRBJ1-2
CASSYTEGTGYTF,TGTGCCAGCAGTTACACGGAGGGGACTGGCTACACCTTC,NA,TRBV6-5,NA,TRBJ1-2
CASSLFGQSTEAFF,TGCGCCAGCAGCTTGTTTGGACAGAGCACTGAAGCTTTCTTT,NA,TRBV5-1,few,TRBJ1-1
CASSLMGEGTQYF,TGCGCCAGCAGCTTGATGGGGGAAGGCACGCAGTATTTT,NA,TRBV5-1,NA,TRBJ2-3
CASSVTTGADTQYF,TGTGCCAGCAGTGTTACGACAGGGGCAGATACGCAGTATTTT,TRBD1,TRBV6-4,NA,TRBJ2-3
CASTPGGRGTDTQYF,TGTGCCAGCACCCCCGGCGGGAGGGGCACAGATACGCAGTATTTT,TRBD2,TRBV7-9,NA,TRBJ2-3
CASSGISGNTIYF,TGTGCCAGCAGTGGCATATCCGGAAACACCATATATTTT,NA,TRBV7-9,NA,TRBJ1-3
CASSQGSSGSGRAGELFF,TGTGCCAGCAGCCAAGGTTCGTCGGGTAGCGGGAGGGCCGGGGAGCTGTTTTTT,TRBD2,TRBV4-2,NA,TRBJ2-2
CASSRGQGNSGNTIYF,TGCGCCAGCAGCCGAGGACAGGGTAACTCTGGAAACACCATATATTTT,TRBD1,TRBV4-1,NA,TRBJ1-3
CATGDNQETQYF,TGTGCCACCGGGGACAACCAAGAGACCCAGTACTTC,NA,TRBV2,NA,TRBJ2-5
CASSYAGQGTDTQYF,TGTGCCAGCAGTTACGCTGGACAGGGCACAGATACGCAGTATTTT,TRBD1,TRBV6-5,few,TRBJ2-3
CASSLAGVFGYTF,TGTGCCAGCAGCTTGGCCGGGGTGTTTGGCTACACCTTC,NA,TRBV5-6,NA,TRBJ1-2
CSVEDRGVFGLALHNEQFF,TGCAGCGTTGAAGATCGCGGGGTTTTCGGGCTAGCGCTCCACAATGAGCAGTTCTTC,NA,TRBV29-1,NA,TRBJ2-1
CASSDSIRGSSFSYEQYF,TGTGCCAGCAGTGACTCGATTAGGGGCAGTTCATTCTCCTACGAGCAGTACTTC,NA,TRBV6-4,NA,TRBJ2-7